The 23 T cell receptor beta chains reported below all come from one sample, sequenced in a study of identical twins. From the 5' RACE reads, TCRdb called clonotypes with MiXCR, one entry per CDR3 protein. The table has more than 1.5 million distinct CDR3 sequences, about 32% seen once. Specimen: cord blood. These TCRs come from a newborn girl in good health.

The CDR3 coding sequence is TGTGCCAGTAGTCGAGCTAGTAGAGAGACCCAGTACTTC. This translates into CASSRASRETQYF. The genes are TRBV19 and TRBJ2-4; D unclear. The DNA end lines up better with TRBJ2-5; the J call may be wrong. This CDR3 is built from 13 residues. The germline gives CDR1 LNHDA, CDR2 SQIVND (reference sequence).

This clonotype has a handful of counts. This rearrangement joins TRBV20-1 to TRBJ1-5; D possibly corresponds to TRBD1 (5 bases). V was trimmed by 3 bases and J by 0 bases, leaving 15 bases between them. The germline V gene encodes CDR1 DFQATT and CDR2 SNEGSKA (reference sequence). The CDR3 contains 16 residues. The CDR3 nucleotides are TGCAGTGCTAGGGCATCAGGGATATATAGCAATCAGCCCCAGCATTTT. It translates to CSARASGIYSNQPQHF.

Notes on this clonotype: A much larger clone sits a single nucleotide away, making a read error possible. The CDR3 DNA follows: TGTGCCATCAGTCAATCAGGGAGGTTCTACGAGCGGTACTTC. Translation: CAISQSGRFYERYF. The V and J genes are TRBV10-3 and TRBJ2-4; D is perhaps TRBD2 (6 bases). V was clipped by 5 bases and J by 15 bases, with 23 bases between them. The CDR3 has 14 residues. Germline V gives CDR1 ENHRY, CDR2 SYGVKD.

This chain links TRBV7-9 with TRBJ2-5; D is undetermined. Deletions cut 5 bases from V and 11 bases from J, with 24 bases between. Germline V gives CDR1 SEHNR, CDR2 FQNEAQ (reference sequence). CDR3 length equals 15 residues. The CDR3 region has the DNA TGTGCCAGCAGCCCTCCCTCTTTTGGACCAAATGAGCAGTACTTC. Protein: CASSPPSFGPNEQYF.

The chain links TRBV12-3 or TRBV12-4 to TRBJ1-2, with unresolved D. Trimming shortened V by 6 bases and J by 8 bases, and 19 bases separated the two germline ends. The CDR3 runs 14 residues. As DNA, the CDR3 is TGTGCCAGCAGCCGAAGACTAGCGGTCGAGGGCTACACCTTC. Its protein is CASSRRLAVEGYTF.

This clonotype was recorded many times. The rearrangement joins TRBV2 to TRBJ2-1, with TRBD1 matching over 10 bases. Germline V gene lookup returns CDR1 SNHLY and CDR2 FYNNEI. V dropped 2 bases and J dropped 3; count of bases not matched to a gene: 1. The CDR3 contains 15 residues. The CDR3: CASSEWTGGYNEQFF. CDR3 in DNA: TGTGCCAGCAGTGAATGGACAGGGGGCTACAATGAGCAGTTCTTC.

The rearrangement links TRBV10-3 to TRBJ2-3; tentatively, D is TRBD2 (6 bases). This CDR3 is 13 amino acids long. Trimming took off 11 bases at V and 6 bases at J, with 18 bases between the two ends. The germline CDR1 and CDR2 sequences are ENHRY and SYGVKD. The DNA of the CDR3 is TGTGCCGCCCTAGGGACTCCCACGGATACGCAGTATTTT. It encodes CAALGTPTDTQYF.

The rearrangement uses TRBV12-3 or TRBV12-4 and TRBJ2-1; a weak D match, TRBD2 (5 bases). The CDR3 sequence is 15 residues long. Trimming cost V 3 bases and J 13 bases, with 22 bases left between them. The CDR3 is CASSFSSGYRETQFF. In DNA, the CDR3 is TGTGCCAGCAGTTTTTCTTCGGGGTACCGAGAGACCCAGTTCTTC.

The chain is built from TRBV18 and TRBJ2-7; 10 bases agree with TRBD1. Germline V gene sequence: CDR1 KGHSH, CDR2 LQKENI. After removal of 3 bases from V and 7 bases from J, the junction contained 6 bases not matched to a gene. The CDR3 is 14 residues long. The CDR3, as DNA: TGTGCCAGCTCACCCTCTCGGACAGGGGGGGAGCAGTACTTC. It yields the protein CASSPSRTGGEQYF.

CDR3 nucleotides: TGTGCCAGCAAACTAAACCAAGCCTACTCCTACGAGCAGTACTTC. The encoded protein is CASKLNQAYSYEQYF. J is TRBJ2-7 and V is TRBV6-5, with unresolved D. This CDR3 is 15 amino acids long. The V gene's germline CDR1 is MNHEY and CDR2 SVGAGI. The V end was cut by 7 bases, the J end by 0 bases, with 16 bases between.

This clonotype has more than one count but fewer than ten. The CDR3 bases are TGCGCCAGCAGCTCAAGGTTAGGGGTCGGAAGTTTCTACGAGCAGTACTTC. It encodes CASSSRLGVGSFYEQYF. The V call is TRBV5-1, the J call TRBJ2-7, with D tentatively TRBD1 (5 bases). The CDR3 is 17 amino acids. The germline gives CDR1 SGHRS, CDR2 YFSETQ. Between the trimmed V and J ends, which lost 3 bases and 3 bases, there was a span of 22 bases.

The chain carries TRBV6-5 and TRBJ1-1; D gene ambiguous. From germline, CDR1 is MNHEY and CDR2 SVGAGI. The CDR3 is made up of 14 amino acids. The ends were cut back, 5 bases at V and 0 bases at J, with 10 bases in the middle. CDR3 DNA sequence: TGTGCCAGCAGTACCGGATGGATGAACACTGAAGCTTTCTTT. Residues: CASSTGWMNTEAFF.

Notes on this clonotype: Mismatch with germline at one junction end may stem from a read error. This chain joins TRBV28 and TRBJ1-2, with a possible D match to TRBD1 (6 bases). Germline assignment: CDR1 MDHEN and CDR2 SYDVKM. There are 13 residues in the CDR3. The CDR3 nucleotides read TGTGCCGGCAGGGGATGGACTGACTATGGCTACACCTTC. It specifies CAGRGWTDYGYTF.

This clonotype showed up just a few times. The chain employs TRBV7-8 and TRBJ1-6; D is ambiguous. V was pared by 0 bases and J by 0 bases, with 9 bases between. Per germline, CDR1 SGHVS and CDR2 FQNEAQ. The CDR3 extends over 17 amino acids. The CDR3 sequence is CASSLASVSSYNSPLHF. The CDR3 bases are TGTGCCAGCAGCTTAGCGAGCGTCAGCTCCTATAATTCACCCCTCCACTTT.

This clonotype was counted between two and nine times. The V and J genes are TRBV20-1 and TRBJ1-4, with a tentative D call TRBD1 (6 bases). The germline gives CDR1 DFQATT, CDR2 SNEGSKA (reference sequence). V dropped 0 bases and J dropped 3 bases, with 11 bases sitting between them. The length of the CDR3 is 15 residues. The CDR3 loop reads CSARDLPGANEKLFF. Written as DNA, the CDR3 is TGCAGTGCTAGAGATCTTCCAGGGGCTAATGAAAAACTGTTTTTT.

This clonotype was recorded many times. This sequence may be a read error, since a much larger clone differs from it by one base. The chain employs TRBV6-5 and TRBJ2-3, with D unclear. There are 11 residues in the CDR3. Trimming stripped 6 bases from V and 5 bases from J, with 6 bases between. Per germline, CDR1 MNHEY and CDR2 SVGAGI. The DNA of the CDR3 is TGTGCCAGCAGCCGCAGAGATACGCAGTATTTT. It is translated as CASSRRDTQYF.

The V call is TRBV19, the J call TRBJ2-3; TRBD2 aligns across 14 bases. Trimming cost V 8 bases and J 2 bases; bases outside gene matches: 3. The germline CDR1 and CDR2 sequences are LNHDA and SQIVND (reference sequence). This CDR3 spans 15 amino acids. CDR3 DNA: TGTGCCAGTGGGACTAGCGGGAGACTCACAGATACGCAGTATTTT. This encodes CASGTSGRLTDTQYF.

The V and J genes are TRBV4-1 and TRBJ2-6; maybe TRBD2 (6 bases). Germline loops: CDR1 MGHRA, CDR2 YSYEKL. Trimming shortened V by 8 bases and J by 0 bases, and 8 bases separated the two germline ends. The CDR3 extends over 14 amino acids. Written as DNA, the CDR3 is TGCGCCAGCCGGGGGAGCTCTGGGGCCAACGTCCTGACTTTC. As protein: CASRGSSGANVLTF.

This clonotype has a single count. A much bigger clone sits one base away, suggesting this may be a read error. This rearrangement joins TRBV18 to TRBJ1-2; TRBD1 matches at 7 bases. From germline, CDR1 is KGHSH and CDR2 LQKENI. The ends lost 4 bases at V and 9 bases at J; junction bases unmatched: 17. The CDR3 length is 16 residues. The CDR3 DNA reads as TGTGCCAGCTCACTTACCGGTTTCGGGACAGAGTATAGCTACACCTTC. It yields the protein CASSLTGFGTEYSYTF.

This clonotype came up a few times. The V call is TRBV15, the J call TRBJ2-1; 9 bases align to TRBD2. Trimming removed 0 bases from V and 0 bases from J; junction bases left unmatched: 6. The CDR3 is 18 residues long. Germline V CDR1 and CDR2: LNHNV, YYDKDF (reference sequence). Here the CDR3 reads CATSRDESGGSSYNEQFF. The CDR3 DNA is TGTGCCACCAGCAGAGATGAGAGCGGGGGGAGCTCCTACAATGAGCAGTTCTTC.

V is TRBV11-2 and J is TRBJ1-2; 9 bases are shared with TRBD1. Germline CDR1 SGHAT, CDR2 FQNNGV. This CDR3 has 14 residues. J gave up 9 bases and V 5 bases, and 10 bases lay outside the gene matches. The CDR3 loop reads CASSRRMGQGRYTF. CDR3 nucleotide sequence: TGTGCCAGCAGCAGACGTATGGGACAGGGACGCTACACCTTC.

This clonotype came up a few times. V and J are TRBV12-3 or TRBV12-4 and TRBJ1-2; no reliable D call. The length of the CDR3 is 11 residues. V was shortened by 6 bases and J by 7 bases, with 9 bases between the two germline ends. CDR3: CASSRSFGYTF. Here the CDR3 DNA reads TGTGCCAGCAGCCGGTCTTTTGGCTACACCTTC.

V gene TRBV11-2 combines with J gene TRBJ1-2; maybe TRBD1 (5 bases). This CDR3 has 13 residues. The V end lost 3 bases, the J end lost 7 bases, and 12 bases lay between the germline ends. Looked up from germline, CDR1 is SGHAT and CDR2 is FQNNGV. CDR3 bases: TGTGCCAGCAGCTTTGGGGGATCTGGTGGCTACACCTTC. Translation gives CASSFGGSGGYTF. Full variable domain (missing parts from reference TRBV11-2 and TRBJ1-2): EAGVAQSPRYKIIEKRQSVAFWCNPISGHATLYWYQQILGQGPKLLIQFQNNGVVDDSQLPKDRFSAERLKGVDSTLKIQPAKLEDSAVYLCASSFGGSGGYTFGSGTRLTVV.